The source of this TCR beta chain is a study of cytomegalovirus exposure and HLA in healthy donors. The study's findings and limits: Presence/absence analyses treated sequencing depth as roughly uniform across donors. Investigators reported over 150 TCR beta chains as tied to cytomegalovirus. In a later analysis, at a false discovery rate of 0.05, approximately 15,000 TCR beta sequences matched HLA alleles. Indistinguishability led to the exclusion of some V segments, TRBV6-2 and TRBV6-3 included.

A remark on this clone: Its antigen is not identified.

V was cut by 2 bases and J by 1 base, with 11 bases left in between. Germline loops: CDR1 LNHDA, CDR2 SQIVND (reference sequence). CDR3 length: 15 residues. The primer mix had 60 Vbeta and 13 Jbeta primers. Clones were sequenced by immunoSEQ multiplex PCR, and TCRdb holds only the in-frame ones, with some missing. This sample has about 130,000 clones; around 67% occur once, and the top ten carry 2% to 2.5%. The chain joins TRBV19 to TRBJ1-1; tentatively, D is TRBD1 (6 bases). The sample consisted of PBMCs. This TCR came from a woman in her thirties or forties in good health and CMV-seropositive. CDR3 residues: CASSINAGANTEAFF. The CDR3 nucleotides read TGTGCCAGTAGTATAAACGCAGGGGCGAACACTGAAGCTTTCTTT.